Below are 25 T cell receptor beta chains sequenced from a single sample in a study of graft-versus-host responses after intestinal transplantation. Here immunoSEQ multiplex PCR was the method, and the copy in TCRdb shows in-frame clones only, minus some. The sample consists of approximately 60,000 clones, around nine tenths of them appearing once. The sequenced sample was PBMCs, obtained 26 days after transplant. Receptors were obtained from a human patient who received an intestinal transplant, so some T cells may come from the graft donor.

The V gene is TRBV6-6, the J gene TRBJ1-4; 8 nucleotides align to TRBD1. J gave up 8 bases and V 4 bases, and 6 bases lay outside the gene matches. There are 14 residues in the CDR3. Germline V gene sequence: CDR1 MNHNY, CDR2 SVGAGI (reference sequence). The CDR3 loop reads CASSFGQGEEKLFF. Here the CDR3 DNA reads TGTGCCAGCAGTTTTGGACAGGGCGAGGAAAAACTGTTTTTT.

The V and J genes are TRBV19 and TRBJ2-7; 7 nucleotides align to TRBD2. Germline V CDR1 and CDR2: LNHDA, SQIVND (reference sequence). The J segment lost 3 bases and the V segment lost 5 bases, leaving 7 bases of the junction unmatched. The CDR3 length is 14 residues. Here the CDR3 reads CASSALAEDYEQYF. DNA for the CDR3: TGTGCCAGTAGTGCCCTAGCGGAAGACTACGAGCAGTACTTC. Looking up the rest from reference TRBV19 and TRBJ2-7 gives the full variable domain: DGGITQSPKYLFRKEGQNVTLSCEQNLNHDAMYWYRQDPGQGLRLIYYSQIVNDFQKGDIAEGYSVSREKKESFPLTVTSAQKNPTAFYLCASSALAEDYEQYFGPGTRLTVT.

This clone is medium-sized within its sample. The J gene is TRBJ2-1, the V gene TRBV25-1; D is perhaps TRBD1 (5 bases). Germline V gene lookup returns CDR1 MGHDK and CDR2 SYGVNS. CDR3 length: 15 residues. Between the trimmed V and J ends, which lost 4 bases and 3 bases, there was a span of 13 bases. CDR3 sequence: CASSVTVFGYNEQFF. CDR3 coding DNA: TGTGCCAGCAGTGTGACAGTATTTGGCTACAATGAGCAGTTCTTC.

This CDR3 is CASSDLTPAQQANYGYTF. CDR3 nucleotide sequence: TGTGCCAGCAGTGACTTAACGCCCGCCCAGCAAGCTAACTATGGCTACACCTTC. The V and J genes are TRBV28 and TRBJ1-2; D unresolved. V gave up 5 bases and J gave up 0 bases, with 22 bases separating them. This CDR3 contains 18 residues. Germline V gives CDR1 MDHEN, CDR2 SYDVKM.

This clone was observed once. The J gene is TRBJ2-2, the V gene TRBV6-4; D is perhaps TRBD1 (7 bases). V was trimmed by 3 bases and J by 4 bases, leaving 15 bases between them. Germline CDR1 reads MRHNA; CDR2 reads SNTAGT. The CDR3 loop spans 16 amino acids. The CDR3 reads CASSEGGGDSTGELFF. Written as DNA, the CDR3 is TGTGCCAGCAGTGAAGGAGGGGGCGATAGCACCGGGGAGCTGTTTTTT.

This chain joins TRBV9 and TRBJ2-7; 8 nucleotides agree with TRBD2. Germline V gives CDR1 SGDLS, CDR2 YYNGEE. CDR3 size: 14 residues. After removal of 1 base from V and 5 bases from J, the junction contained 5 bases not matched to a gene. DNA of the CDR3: TGTGCCAGCAGCGTATCCAGCGGGAGCCACGAGCAGTACTTC. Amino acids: CASSVSSGSHEQYF.

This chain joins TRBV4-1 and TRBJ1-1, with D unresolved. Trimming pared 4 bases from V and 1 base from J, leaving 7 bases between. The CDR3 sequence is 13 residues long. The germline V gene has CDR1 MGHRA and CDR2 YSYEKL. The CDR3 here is CASSPDKNTEAFF. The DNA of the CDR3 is TGCGCCAGCAGCCCCGACAAGAACACTGAAGCTTTCTTT.

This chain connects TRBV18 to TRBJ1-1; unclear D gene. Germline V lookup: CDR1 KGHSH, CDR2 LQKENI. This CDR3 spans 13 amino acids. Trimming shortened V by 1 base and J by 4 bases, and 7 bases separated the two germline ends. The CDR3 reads CASSPLTGTEAFF. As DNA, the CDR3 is TGTGCCAGCTCACCACTTACGGGCACTGAAGCTTTCTTT.

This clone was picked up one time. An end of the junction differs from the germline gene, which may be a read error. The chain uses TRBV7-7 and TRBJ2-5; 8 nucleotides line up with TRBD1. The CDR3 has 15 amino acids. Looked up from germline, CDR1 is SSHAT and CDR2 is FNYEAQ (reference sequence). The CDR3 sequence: CASSLAGQGRETQYF. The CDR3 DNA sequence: TGTGCTAGCAGCTTGGCAGGACAGGGTCGAGAGACCCAGTACTTC.

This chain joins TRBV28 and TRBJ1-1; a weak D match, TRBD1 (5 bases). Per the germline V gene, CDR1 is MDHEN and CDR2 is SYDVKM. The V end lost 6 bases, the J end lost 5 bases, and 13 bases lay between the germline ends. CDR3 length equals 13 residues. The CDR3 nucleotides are TGTGCCAGCAGCCTAGGGGTTAGGACTGAAGCTTTCTTT. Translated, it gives CASSLGVRTEAFF.

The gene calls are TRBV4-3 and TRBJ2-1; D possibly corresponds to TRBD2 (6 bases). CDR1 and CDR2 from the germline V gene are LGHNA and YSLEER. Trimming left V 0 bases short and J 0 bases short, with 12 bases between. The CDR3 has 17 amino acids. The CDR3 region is CASSQDWAGSSYNEQFF. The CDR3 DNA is TGCGCCAGCAGCCAAGATTGGGCGGGGAGCTCCTACAATGAGCAGTTCTTC.

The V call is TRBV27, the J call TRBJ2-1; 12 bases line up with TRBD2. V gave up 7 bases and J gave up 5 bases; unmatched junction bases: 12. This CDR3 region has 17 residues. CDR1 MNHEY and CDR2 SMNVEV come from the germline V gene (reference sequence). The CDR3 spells CASTNNGLAGRDNEQFF. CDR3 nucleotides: TGTGCCAGCACCAATAACGGACTAGCGGGGCGAGACAATGAGCAGTTCTTC.

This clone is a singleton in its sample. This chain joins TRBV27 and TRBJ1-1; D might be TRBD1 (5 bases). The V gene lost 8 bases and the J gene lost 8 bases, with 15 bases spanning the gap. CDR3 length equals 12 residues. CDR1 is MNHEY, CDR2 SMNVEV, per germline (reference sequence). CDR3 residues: CASGAAGREAFF. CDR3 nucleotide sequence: TGTGCCAGCGGGGCGGCAGGCCGCGAAGCTTTCTTT.

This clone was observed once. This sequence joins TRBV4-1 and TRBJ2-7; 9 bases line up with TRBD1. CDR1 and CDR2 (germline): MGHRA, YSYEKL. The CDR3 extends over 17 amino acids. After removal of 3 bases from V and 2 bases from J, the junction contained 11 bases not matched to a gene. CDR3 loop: CASSHPGQGEVPYEQYF. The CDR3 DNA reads TGCGCCAGCAGCCACCCGGGACAGGGAGAAGTTCCCTACGAGCAGTACTTC.

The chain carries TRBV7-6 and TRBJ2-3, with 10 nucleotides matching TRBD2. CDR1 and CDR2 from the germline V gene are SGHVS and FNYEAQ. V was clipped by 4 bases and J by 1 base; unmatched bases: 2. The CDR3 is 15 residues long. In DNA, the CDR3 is TGTGCCAGCAGCTCTACTAGCGGGGGCACAGATACGCAGTATTTT. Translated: CASSSTSGGTDTQYF.

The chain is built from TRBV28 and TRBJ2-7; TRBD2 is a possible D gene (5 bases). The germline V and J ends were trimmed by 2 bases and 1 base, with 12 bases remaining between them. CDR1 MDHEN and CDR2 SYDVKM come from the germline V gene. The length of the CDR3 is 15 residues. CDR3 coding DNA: TGTGCCAGCAGTTTAAGCAGACTAAGATCCTACGAGCAGTACTTC. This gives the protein CASSLSRLRSYEQYF.

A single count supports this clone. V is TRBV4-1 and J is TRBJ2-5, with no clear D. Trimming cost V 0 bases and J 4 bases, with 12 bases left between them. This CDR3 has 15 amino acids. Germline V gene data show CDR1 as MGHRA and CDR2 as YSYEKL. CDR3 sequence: CASSQDRLGRETQYF. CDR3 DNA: TGCGCCAGCAGCCAAGATCGGCTAGGAAGAGAGACCCAGTACTTC.

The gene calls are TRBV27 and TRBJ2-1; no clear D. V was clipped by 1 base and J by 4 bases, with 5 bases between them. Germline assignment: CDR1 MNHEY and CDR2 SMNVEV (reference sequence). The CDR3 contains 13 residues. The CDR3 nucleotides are TGTGCCAGCAGTTTATGGGCTTACAATGAGCAGTTCTTC. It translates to CASSLWAYNEQFF.

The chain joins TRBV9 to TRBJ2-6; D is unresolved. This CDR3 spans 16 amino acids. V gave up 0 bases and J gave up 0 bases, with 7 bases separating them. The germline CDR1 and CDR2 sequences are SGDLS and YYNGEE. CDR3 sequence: CASSVDILSGANVLTF. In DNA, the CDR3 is TGTGCCAGCAGCGTAGATATACTCTCTGGGGCCAACGTCCTGACTTTC.

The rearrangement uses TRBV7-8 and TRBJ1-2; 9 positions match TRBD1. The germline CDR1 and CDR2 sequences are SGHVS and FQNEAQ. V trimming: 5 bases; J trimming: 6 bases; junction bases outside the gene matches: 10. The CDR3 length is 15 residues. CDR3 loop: CASSPGQGVSNGYTF. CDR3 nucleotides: TGTGCCAGCAGCCCGGGACAGGGCGTTTCCAATGGCTACACCTTC.

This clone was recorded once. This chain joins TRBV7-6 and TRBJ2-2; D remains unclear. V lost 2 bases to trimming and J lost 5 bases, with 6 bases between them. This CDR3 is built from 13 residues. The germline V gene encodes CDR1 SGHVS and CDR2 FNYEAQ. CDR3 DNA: TGTGCCAGCAGCTTACAGGTTACCGGGGAGCTGTTTTTT. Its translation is CASSLQVTGELFF.

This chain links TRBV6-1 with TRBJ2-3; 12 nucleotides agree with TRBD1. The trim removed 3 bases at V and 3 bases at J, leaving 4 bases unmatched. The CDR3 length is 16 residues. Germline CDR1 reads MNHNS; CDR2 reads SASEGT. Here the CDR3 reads CASSDPGQGATDTQYF. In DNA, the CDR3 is TGTGCCAGCAGTGATCCGGGACAGGGGGCAACAGATACGCAGTATTTT.

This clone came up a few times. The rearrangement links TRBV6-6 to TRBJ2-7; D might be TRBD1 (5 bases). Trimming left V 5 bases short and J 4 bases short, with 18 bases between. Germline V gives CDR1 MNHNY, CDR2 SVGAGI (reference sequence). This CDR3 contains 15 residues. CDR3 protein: CASSPQGSLGYEQYF. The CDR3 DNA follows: TGTGCCAGCAGTCCTCAGGGCTCTCTGGGGTACGAGCAGTACTTC.

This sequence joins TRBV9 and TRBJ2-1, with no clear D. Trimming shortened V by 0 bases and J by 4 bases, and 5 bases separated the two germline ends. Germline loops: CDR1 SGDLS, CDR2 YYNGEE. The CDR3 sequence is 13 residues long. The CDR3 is CASSVATYNEQFF. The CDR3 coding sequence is TGTGCCAGCAGCGTAGCCACTTACAATGAGCAGTTCTTC.

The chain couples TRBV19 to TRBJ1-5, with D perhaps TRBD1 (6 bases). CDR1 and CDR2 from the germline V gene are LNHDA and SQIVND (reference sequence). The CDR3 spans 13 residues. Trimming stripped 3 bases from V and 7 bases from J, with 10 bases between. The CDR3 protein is CASSMWGRQPQHF. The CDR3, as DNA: TGTGCCAGTAGTATGTGGGGGCGGCAGCCCCAGCATTTT.